The sequence of this T cell receptor beta chain was determined in a study of a mutant IDH1 vaccine in newly diagnosed glioma. The germline V and J ends were trimmed by 1 base and 1 base, with 7 bases remaining between them. The CDR3 length is 14 residues. CDR1 and CDR2 from the germline V gene are SGHNT and YENEEA. The data were produced by immunoSEQ multiplex PCR, yet TCRdb's version contains in-frame clones alone and is incomplete. The sample lists 29,000 or so clones; approximately 84% were seen once. With respect to this clone: Its target is unknown.

Sample time point: week 23, last vaccination. Doses of 300 ug of mutant IDH1 20-mer peptide were given with topical imiquimod. The genes are TRBV11-3 and TRBJ1-2; the D is unclear. The sample was PBMCs, taken from a glioma patient whose treatment included an IDH1 peptide vaccine. The clonotype originates from a woman in her late teens or twenties with glioma. Here the CDR3 reads CASSLGGNNYGYTF. CDR3 in DNA: TGTGCCAGCAGCTTAGGTGGTAATAACTATGGCTACACCTTC.